The T cell receptor (beta chain) described here comes from a study of blood T cell repertoires in COVID-19. Whole-study context: Some COVID-19 samples were acute and others convalescent; all came from the United States, Italy and Spain. Sources were T cells, B-cell-depleted T cells, or PBMCs; the material itself was cDNA or gDNA.

Original methodology: Reference gene primer amplification yielded estimated nucleated cell counts. Libraries were prepared by immunoSEQ multiplex PCR; TCRdb keeps only in-frame clonotypes and omits some of them. V and J calls and clone size are those listed in that table; D and trimming were worked out from the DNA. Of around 90,000 clones listed, just under 85% are singletons. The sequenced sample consisted of peripheral blood. This TCR was sampled from a woman aged 70-85 years with active or convalescent COVID-19.

CDR3 sequence (DNA): TGCGCCAGCAGCCAAGATGGGGGGGGGACTGAAGCTTTCTTT. Its translation: CASSQDGGGTEAFF. The chain carries TRBV4-1 and TRBJ1-1; D possibly corresponds to TRBD1 (5 bases). CDR3 size: 14 residues. Trimming removed 0 bases from V and 5 bases from J, with 10 bases in between. Per the germline V gene, CDR1 is MGHRA and CDR2 is YSYEKL.